Listed here is a single T cell receptor beta chain. Its antigen has not been determined. No base-level quality is on record; no much larger clone is a single base apart. V is clipped by 6 bases and J by 4 bases, and the sequence between their germline boundaries is 12 bases long. According to the germline V gene, CDR1 reads MNHEY and CDR2 reads SVGAGI. Taken from cysteine to phenylalanine, the CDR3 has 13 residues. Left in the record is the CDR3 DNA by itself, 39 bases read in frame from the first base. This specimen belongs to a study of blood T cell repertoires in COVID-19 (dated by TCRdb to 2018 to 2021). Broadly, across the study: The collaborator samples originated in the United States, Italy and Spain and spanned the acute and convalescent phases of COVID-19. The prospective study material was composed of cDNA or gDNA derived from T cells, B-cell-depleted T cells, or PBMCs. The dataset comprised deeply sampled blood TCRbeta repertoires from subjects exposed to, actively infected with, or recovered from COVID-19. The repertoires were released in a freely available public database meant as a resource for research on the immune response to SARS-CoV-2. Samples came from the ongoing ImmuneRACE study (first 160 participants) plus 1,254 subjects from 6 global collaborators. Sample metadata almost always included a de-identified subject ID, COVID-19 status, age in years and sex. Where available, HLA class I and class II types were taken from metadata supplied by the sample provider and were not determined by assay-based typing.

The paper's findings and limits, for the study overall: Clinical and demographic metadata were provided uncurated, with the amount varying by source and participant.

In the prospective study, participants were roughly 18 to 89 years old, resided in under 30 geographic areas of the United States, and were enrolled through a virtual design. In the prospective study, cohorts were assigned on the basis of participant-reported clinical history obtained from a screening survey and a study questionnaire. Each participant in the prospective study had whole blood, serum and a nasopharyngeal or oropharyngeal swab collected by mobile phlebotomists. Additional blood draws and questionnaires over a 2-month period could optionally be provided by prospective study participants. Blood samples from the prospective study were shipped frozen or at room temperature prior to DNA extraction. TCRbeta CDR3 regions were amplified from genomic DNA using the immunoSEQ Assay, a bias-controlled multiplex PCR. The study's own analysis went as follows. Nucleated cell counts per sample were estimated from amplification of reference gene primers within the assay. To quantify the absolute abundance of each unique TCRbeta CDR3 rearrangement, sequence reads were collapsed and filtered. Productive Simpson clonality was computed per sample as the square root of Simpson's diversity index over productive rearrangements. TCRdb retrieved this table from immuneACCESS and kept in-frame rearrangements only. Not all clones are present; in checked studies, unresolved V genes account for under half, and no reason is known for the remainder. The V and J calls and clone size come from that table; D and trimming were worked out from the DNA. The sample records 380,000 or so clones, approximately 86% of which are singletons. Roughly 2% of the sample rests with the top ten.

The rearrangement joined TRBV6-5 to TRBJ1-1; the D gene is possibly TRBD1, with 5 bases matching. The material sequenced was PBMCs or T cells enriched from blood (not recorded which). This receptor was identified in a woman in her thirties or forties with acute COVID-19. At the DNA level, the sequence is TGTGCCAGCAGGCAGGGACTCGCCACTGAAGCTTTCTTT. This encodes CASRQGLATEAFF.